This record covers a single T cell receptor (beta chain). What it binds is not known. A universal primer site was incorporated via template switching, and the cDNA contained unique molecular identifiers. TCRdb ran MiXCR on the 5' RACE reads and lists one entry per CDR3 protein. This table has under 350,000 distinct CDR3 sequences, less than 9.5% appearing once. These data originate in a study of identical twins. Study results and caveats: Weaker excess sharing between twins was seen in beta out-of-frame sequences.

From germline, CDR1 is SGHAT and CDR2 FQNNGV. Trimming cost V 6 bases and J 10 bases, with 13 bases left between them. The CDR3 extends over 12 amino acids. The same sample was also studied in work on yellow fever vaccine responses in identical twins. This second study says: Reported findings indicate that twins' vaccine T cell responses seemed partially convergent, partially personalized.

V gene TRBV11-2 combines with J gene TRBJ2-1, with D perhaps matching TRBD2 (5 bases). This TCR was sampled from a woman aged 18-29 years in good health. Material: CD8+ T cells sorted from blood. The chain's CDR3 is CASRNLASEQFF. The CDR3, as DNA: TGTGCCAGCAGGAACCTAGCTTCCGAGCAGTTCTTC.